This note documents a single TCR beta chain sequence. The target antigen is unknown. The trim removed 2 bases at V and 5 bases at J, leaving 7 bases unmatched. CDR1 is MRHNA, CDR2 SNTAGT, per germline. This CDR3 has 15 residues. This sample was included in a study of OX40 agonist ivuxolimab in advanced cancers. The wider study: Recorded diagnoses for dose-escalation patients were hepatocellular carcinoma, melanoma, renal cell or head and neck cancer. From 23 to 79 years was the age range, with a mean of around 56 years, and about 83% were male.

Blood got drawn at baseline, again on cycle 4 day 1, and then on cycle 7 day 1. Assay used: immunoSEQ multiplex PCR; TCRdb lists only in-frame clones, some missing. The sample has some 70,000 clones; around 85% are singletons. General study results and limits: Dosing at 0.1 to 3.0 mg/kg was accompanied by clonal expansion of CD4+ and CD8+ blood T cells by week 6.

The sequence derives from an adult with an advanced solid tumor such as melanoma, head and neck, liver or kidney cancer. This sample comprised CD4+ or CD8+ T cells sorted from blood, obtained in a trial of the OX40 agonist ivuxolimab. The chain has TRBV6-4 and TRBJ2-3; TRBD2 matches at 7 bases. CDR3 amino acids: CASSDSGAPRDTQYF. The CDR3, as DNA: TGTGCCAGCAGTGACAGCGGGGCCCCGAGAGATACGCAGTATTTT.